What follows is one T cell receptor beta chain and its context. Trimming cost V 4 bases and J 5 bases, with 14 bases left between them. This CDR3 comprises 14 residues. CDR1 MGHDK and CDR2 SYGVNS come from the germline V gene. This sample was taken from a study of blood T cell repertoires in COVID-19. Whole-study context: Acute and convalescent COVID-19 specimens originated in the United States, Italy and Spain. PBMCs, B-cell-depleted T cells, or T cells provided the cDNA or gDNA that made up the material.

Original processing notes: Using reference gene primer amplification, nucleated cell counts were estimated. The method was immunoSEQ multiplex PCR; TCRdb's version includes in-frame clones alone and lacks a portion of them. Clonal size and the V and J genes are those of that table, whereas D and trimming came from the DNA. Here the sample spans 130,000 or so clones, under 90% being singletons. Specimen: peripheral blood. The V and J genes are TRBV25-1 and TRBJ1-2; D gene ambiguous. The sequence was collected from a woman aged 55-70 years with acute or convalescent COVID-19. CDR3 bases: TGTGCCAGCAGTGCTACGGTAGGAGGGTATGGCTACACCTTC. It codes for CASSATVGGYGYTF.